Here is one T cell receptor beta chain with its context. Its target is unknown. The record originates from a study of T cells in Graves' hyperthyroidism and ophthalmopathy. Study in general: Any treatment followed the collection of peripheral blood at initial diagnosis.

The CDR3 regions of TCR beta were amplified from RNA transcripts. HTBI primers were employed in a first-round RT-PCR of the TCR CDR3. Each CDR3 protein is one row after TCRdb ran MiXCR on the multiplex PCR reads. The sample contains some 50,000 distinct CDR3 sequences, roughly 50% of which appear only once. Reasons for excluding patients were uncontrolled infection, other autoimmune disease, pregnancy or lactation. General study results and limits: Expanded thyroid clonotypes (above 0.001) were mostly also found in blood.

Germline V CDR1 and CDR2: SEHNR, FQNEAQ (reference sequence). V lost 5 bases, J lost 8 bases, and 12 bases stayed unmatched. This CDR3 comprises 15 residues. The TCR originated in a woman between 45 and 60 years old with Graves' ophthalmopathy. This sequence joins TRBV7-9 and TRBJ1-5, with 7 bases that match TRBD1. The specimen was blood. The CDR3 DNA reads as TGTGCCAGCAGCCCAGCGACAGGGCGTGGGGAGCCCCAGCATTTT. It translates to CASSPATGRGEPQHF.